This is a list of T cell receptor beta chains from one sample in a study of CD8 T cells in Susac syndrome. TCRdb re-called the immunoSEQ multiplex PCR reads through MiXCR, storing one row per CDR3 protein. The top ten hold roughly 0.15% of the sample, which has over 140,000 distinct CDR3 sequences, 95% seen once. The specimen was CD4+ T cells from PBMCs. The receptors shown here come from a human donor with Susac syndrome. CDR3s include the opening cysteine and the closing phenylalanine or tryptophan. D genes are given only for firm matches. The listing skips clone size in some rows; elsewhere it reads once, few, many or a size class.

j_gene: TRBJ1-1
d_gene: TRBD1
len: 15
abundance: -
v_gene: TRBV15
CDR3aa: CATSRTVAGGTEAFF
CDR3nt: TGTGCCACCAGCAGAACGGTCGCAGGGGGCACTGAAGCTTTCTTT

j_gene: TRBJ2-2
d_gene: -
len: 15
abundance: once
v_gene: TRBV25-1
CDR3aa: CASSEFSGNTGELFF
CDR3nt: TGTGCCAGCAGTGAATTCAGCGGGAACACCGGGGAGCTGTTTTTT

j_gene: TRBJ2-7
d_gene: -
len: 13
abundance: -
v_gene: TRBV5-6
CDR3aa: CASTRTWNNEQYF
CDR3nt: TGTGCCAGCACCAGGACTTGGAACAACGAGCAGTACTTC

j_gene: TRBJ1-5
d_gene: -
len: 18
abundance: -
v_gene: TRBV2
CDR3aa: CASSQDRGLMSGNQPQHF
CDR3nt: TGTGCCAGCAGTCAAGATCGGGGGTTAATGAGTGGCAATCAGCCCCAGCATTTT

j_gene: TRBJ2-1
d_gene: -
len: 14
abundance: -
v_gene: TRBV29-1
CDR3aa: CSVGGGMSYNEQFF
CDR3nt: TGCAGCGTTGGGGGCGGGATGTCCTACAATGAGCAGTTCTTC

j_gene: TRBJ1-5
d_gene: TRBD1
len: 13
abundance: -
v_gene: TRBV29-1
CDR3aa: CSVGQGGNQPQHF
CDR3nt: TGCAGCGTTGGACAGGGAGGCAATCAGCCCCAGCATTTT

j_gene: TRBJ1-1
d_gene: -
len: 13
abundance: -
v_gene: TRBV29-1
CDR3aa: CSVGLDRNTEAFF
CDR3nt: TGCAGCGTGGGCCTCGACAGAAACACTGAAGCTTTCTTT

j_gene: TRBJ1-5
d_gene: -
len: 13
abundance: -
v_gene: TRBV5-4
CDR3aa: CASTLGYSQPQHF
CDR3nt: TGTGCCAGCACTTTGGGGTATTCTCAGCCCCAGCATTTT

j_gene: TRBJ2-7
d_gene: -
len: 11
abundance: -
v_gene: TRBV27
CDR3aa: CASGEAYEQYF
CDR3nt: TGTGCCAGCGGGGAAGCATACGAGCAGTACTTC

j_gene: TRBJ2-1
d_gene: TRBD2
len: 14
abundance: -
v_gene: TRBV29-1
CDR3aa: CSTRLASSYNEQFF
CDR3nt: TGCAGCACCAGACTAGCCAGCTCCTACAATGAGCAGTTCTTC

j_gene: TRBJ2-1
d_gene: TRBD2
len: 12
abundance: -
v_gene: TRBV2
CDR3aa: CASRFLADEQFF
CDR3nt: TGTGCCAGCAGATTCCTAGCGGACGAGCAGTTCTTC

j_gene: TRBJ1-1
d_gene: -
len: 15
abundance: -
v_gene: TRBV7-2
CDR3aa: CASTPSPGLNTEAFF
CDR3nt: TGTGCCAGCACCCCTTCACCGGGGCTGAACACTGAAGCTTTCTTT

j_gene: TRBJ2-7
d_gene: TRBD2
len: 15
abundance: -
v_gene: TRBV7-9
CDR3aa: CASSTGLAGSYEQYF
CDR3nt: TGTGCCAGCAGCACAGGACTAGCGGGGTCCTACGAGCAGTACTTC

j_gene: TRBJ1-1
d_gene: -
len: 14
abundance: -
v_gene: TRBV12-3/TRBV12-4
CDR3aa: CASSSLRGSTEAFF
CDR3nt: TGTGCCAGCTCGAGCCTCCGGGGCAGCACTGAAGCTTTCTTT

j_gene: TRBJ2-7
d_gene: -
len: 12
abundance: -
v_gene: TRBV20-1
CDR3aa: CSASRGRYEQYF
CDR3nt: TGCAGTGCCAGCAGGGGCCGGTACGAGCAGTACTTC

j_gene: TRBJ1-4
d_gene: TRBD1
len: 13
abundance: -
v_gene: TRBV30
CDR3aa: CACTTGYAEKLFF
CDR3nt: TGTGCCTGCACGACAGGGTATGCGGAAAAACTGTTTTTT